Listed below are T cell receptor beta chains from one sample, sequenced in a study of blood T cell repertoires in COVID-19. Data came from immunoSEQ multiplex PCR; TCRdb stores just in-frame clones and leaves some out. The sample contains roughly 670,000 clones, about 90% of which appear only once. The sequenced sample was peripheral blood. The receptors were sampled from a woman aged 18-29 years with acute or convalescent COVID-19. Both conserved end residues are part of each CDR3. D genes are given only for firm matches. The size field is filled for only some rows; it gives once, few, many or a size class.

TGCGCCAGCAGCTTGGGTCCCAGCCAAGAGACCCAGTACTTC | CASSLGPSQETQYF | - | 14 | TRBV5-1 | once | TRBJ2-5
TGCAGCCGGGTGGCCCAGCATTTT | CSRVAQHF | - | 8 | TRBV29-1 | - | TRBJ1-5
TGTGCCAGCGGGGGACAGAGGGAAAATCAGCCCCAGCATTTT | CASGGQRENQPQHF | TRBD1 | 14 | TRBV2 | - | TRBJ1-5
TGCGCCAGCAGCCAAGTTGGGCCTGTGGACACTGAAGCTTTCTTT | CASSQVGPVDTEAFF | - | 15 | TRBV4-1 | once | TRBJ1-1
TGTGCCAGCAGCTTTCCGACGGACAGGGGGGACTACGAGCAGTACTTC | CASSFPTDRGDYEQYF | TRBD1 | 16 | TRBV5-8 | - | TRBJ2-7
TGTGCCAGCAGCTGGGGGAGGAGCTCAACTAATGAAAAACTGTTTTTT | CASSWGRSSTNEKLFF | - | 16 | TRBV27 | - | TRBJ1-4
TGTGCCAGCAGTGAAGCGCTCAGCCGCAGGACCGGGGAGCTGTTTTTT | CASSEALSRRTGELFF | - | 16 | TRBV6-1 | once | TRBJ2-2
TGTGCCAGTAGTACCGGACAGGGCTGGAACATTCAGTACTTC | CASSTGQGWNIQYF | TRBD1 | 14 | TRBV19 | - | TRBJ2-4
TGTGCCAGCAGCTTAGGACAGGGGAACTATGGCTACACCTTC | CASSLGQGNYGYTF | TRBD1 | 14 | TRBV7-9 | - | TRBJ1-2
TGTGCCAGCAGTGAACGTCCGACATCTGGAAACACCATATATTTT | CASSERPTSGNTIYF | - | 15 | TRBV2 | - | TRBJ1-3
TGTGCCAGCAGGACAGGGAATCAGCCCCAGCATTTT | CASRTGNQPQHF | TRBD1 | 12 | TRBV6-5 | - | TRBJ1-5
TGTGCCAGCTCAGACTACGATCAGCCCCAGCATTTT | CASSDYDQPQHF | - | 12 | TRBV18 | - | TRBJ1-5
TGCGCCAGCAGCCAAGGAGCGGGGCTGCCCCCCACCGGGGAGCTGTTTTTT | CASSQGAGLPPTGELFF | TRBD2 | 17 | TRBV4-1 | - | TRBJ2-2
TGTGCCAGCAGCTTACAGGGTTTCTATGGCTACACCTTC | CASSLQGFYGYTF | - | 13 | TRBV7-2 | - | TRBJ1-2
TGCGCCAGCAGCCTGCGTTTGGGGGGATCCTACAATGAGCAGTTCTTC | CASSLRLGGSYNEQFF | - | 16 | TRBV5-1 | - | TRBJ2-1
TGTGCCAGCAGCCCCTGGACAGGGAGGGATACGCAGTATTTT | CASSPWTGRDTQYF | TRBD1 | 14 | TRBV9 | - | TRBJ2-3
TGCAGTGCAAGTAGGGGCGGGGGTGAAAAACTGTTTTTT | CSASRGGGEKLFF | - | 13 | TRBV20-1 | - | TRBJ1-4
TGTGCCAGCAGTGACGGACAGGGTCGGGATACTGAAGCTTTCTTT | CASSDGQGRDTEAFF | TRBD1 | 15 | TRBV6-2/TRBV6-3 | - | TRBJ1-1
TGCACCAGCAGCCAAAAAAGGGACAGGGGGACGGAGCCCCAGCATTTT | CTSSQKRDRGTEPQHF | - | 16 | TRBV1 | - | TRBJ1-5
TGTGCCAGCAGCGTCGGTCCAAGGGGGCTGACGGAGCAGTACTTC | CASSVGPRGLTEQYF | TRBD1 | 15 | TRBV14 | - | TRBJ2-7
TGTGCCACCGAGGACAGGAACACTGAAGCTTTCTTT | CATEDRNTEAFF | - | 12 | TRBV10-3 | - | TRBJ1-1
TGTGCCAGCAGCAAAGCGCGAGGGGACACGCTCTCTTGGTTCTTC | CASSKARGDTLSWFF | - | 15 | TRBV21-1 | - | TRBJ2-1
TGTGCCAGCAGCTTAGGACAGCTCAATCAGCCCCAGCATTTT | CASSLGQLNQPQHF | - | 14 | TRBV7-6 | once | TRBJ1-5
TGTGCCAGCGGAACCACCGGGACAGGGGTTGGGCAGTACTTC | CASGTTGTGVGQYF | TRBD1 | 14 | TRBV28 | - | TRBJ2-7
TGTGCCAGCAGTGACGAGACAGGGGATGAAAAACTGTTTTTT | CASSDETGDEKLFF | TRBD1 | 14 | TRBV25-1 | - | TRBJ1-4
TGTGCCACCAGCAGACCCCCCGGCGGCTTGAACACTGAAGCTTTCTTT | CATSRPPGGLNTEAFF | - | 16 | TRBV15 | few | TRBJ1-1
TGTGCCAGCATCCCCACTTACACAGATACGCAGTATTTT | CASIPTYTDTQYF | - | 13 | TRBV7-2 | - | TRBJ2-3
TGTGCCAGCAGTGAATTTAGCTACGAGCAGTACTTC | CASSEFSYEQYF | - | 12 | TRBV25-1 | - | TRBJ2-7
TGTGCCTGGAGCCCCCTCGGGGCTAGCGGGGAGACCCAGTACTTC | CAWSPLGASGETQYF | TRBD2 | 15 | TRBV30 | - | TRBJ2-5
TGTGCCAGCAGCCAGATTCCGGGACAGGGATCCTTC | CASSQIPGQGSF | TRBD1 | 12 | TRBV14 | - | TRBJ1-2
TGTGCCACCAGTGACCCTGACAGGGGAAGTGGCTACGAGCAGTACTTC | CATSDPDRGSGYEQYF | TRBD1 | 16 | TRBV24-1 | - | TRBJ2-7
TGTGCCAGCAGCGGGGACAGCTCTAACTATGGCTACACCTTC | CASSGDSSNYGYTF | TRBD1 | 14 | TRBV7-9 | once | TRBJ1-2
TGCGCCAGCAGCTTGGTAGGGGATTCCACTGAAGCTTTCTTT | CASSLVGDSTEAFF | - | 14 | TRBV5-1 | - | TRBJ1-1
TGCGCCAGCAGCTTGGGAGGGTCTAGGGGGTTCAATGAGCAGTTCTTC | CASSLGGSRGFNEQFF | - | 16 | TRBV5-1 | - | TRBJ2-1
TGTGCCAGCAGCACCAAATCCCGGGACAGTATCCTAGCCGGGGAGCTGTTTTTT | CASSTKSRDSILAGELFF | TRBD1 | 18 | TRBV7-9 | once | TRBJ2-2
TGTGCCAGCAGTGAAGATGGTAGCGGGGGGGCCACCTACAATGAGCAGTTCTTC | CASSEDGSGGATYNEQFF | TRBD2 | 18 | TRBV6-1 | - | TRBJ2-1
TGCGCCAGCAGCTGGGCCCCCACCGTAACAGGGAACTCTGGAAACACCATATATTTT | CASSWAPTVTGNSGNTIYF | - | 19 | TRBV5-1 | - | TRBJ1-3
TGTGCCAGCAGCCTCGGACAGAATTCTTACGAGCAGTACTTC | CASSLGQNSYEQYF | - | 14 | TRBV5-4 | - | TRBJ2-7
TGTGCCAGCAGCTTAACTCTTGCCGGCAGGGGAAAGAACACTGAAGCTTTCTTT | CASSLTLAGRGKNTEAFF | - | 18 | TRBV7-3 | - | TRBJ1-1
TGTGCCAGCAGTGAAGGACTCCGGGGACAGGGGGCGATCACTGAAGCTTTCTTT | CASSEGLRGQGAITEAFF | TRBD1 | 18 | TRBV25-1 | - | TRBJ1-1
TGTGCCAGCAGTGATCATCGGGGGGGCGCGGGAATGTTGTATGGCTACACCTTC | CASSDHRGGAGMLYGYTF | - | 18 | TRBV2 | once | TRBJ1-2